These 31 T cell receptor beta chains originate from one sample sequenced in a study of T cells in tuberculosis. Libraries were prepared by immunoSEQ multiplex PCR; TCRdb keeps only in-frame clonotypes and omits some of them. Of roughly 30,000 clones detected, about 89% appear once; the ten largest clones hold 2% to 2.5%. Sequencing was done on a sample of PBMCs. The receptor source for this set is a donor aged 10-30 years with latent tuberculosis or without tuberculosis infection.

This clone was counted only a few times. This sequence joins TRBV19 and TRBJ1-5; D not resolved. CDR1 and CDR2 (germline): LNHDA, SQIVND (reference sequence). This CDR3 region has 14 residues. Trimming took 4 bases from V and 6 from J, leaving 13 bases between them. The CDR3 coding sequence is TGTGCCAGTAGTAGCCCTACAGCCTCTCAGCCCCAGCATTTT. Its translation: CASSSPTASQPQHF.

This clone was seen a single time. The chain combines TRBV19 with TRBJ1-1; a weak D match, TRBD1 (5 bases). The V and J ends lost 5 bases and 10 bases respectively, with 17 bases between them. Germline V CDR1 and CDR2: LNHDA, SQIVND (reference sequence). The CDR3 spans 13 residues. CDR3 sequence: CASSLRLGGLAFF. CDR3 in DNA: TGTGCCAGTAGTCTCAGACTTGGGGGGTTAGCTTTCTTT.

This chain joins TRBV28 and TRBJ1-2; D unclear. Trimming left V 3 bases short and J 2 bases short, with 16 bases between. The CDR3 has 16 amino acids. Germline loops: CDR1 MDHEN, CDR2 SYDVKM. CDR3 sequence (DNA): TGTGCCAGCAGTTTCGGCGTTCAAACGGGAAACTATGGCTACACCTTC. Translated, it gives CASSFGVQTGNYGYTF.

In this sample, this clone turned up a few times. This chain links TRBV2 with TRBJ2-3; the D is unclear. Germline assignment: CDR1 SNHLY and CDR2 FYNNEI. Trimming left V 3 bases short and J 6 bases short, with 16 bases between. The CDR3 is 15 residues long. The CDR3 bases are TGTGCCAGCAGTGAGACGGCTCTTTGGCGGGATACGCAGTATTTT. Translation: CASSETALWRDTQYF.

This chain joins TRBV7-2 and TRBJ1-2; weak D call: TRBD1 (5 bases). Per the germline V gene, CDR1 is SGHTA and CDR2 is FQGNSA. With 5 bases removed from V and 6 bases from J, the gap between germline ends came to 16 bases. There are 14 residues in the CDR3. The CDR3 loop is CASSPIPQGDGYTF. CDR3 nucleotides: TGTGCCAGCAGCCCTATACCCCAAGGGGATGGCTACACCTTC.

This chain connects TRBV20-1 to TRBJ2-3, with D unresolved. V was shortened by 5 bases and J by 4 bases, with 7 bases between the two germline ends. The CDR3 spans 11 residues. In germline, CDR1 is DFQATT, CDR2 SNEGSKA (reference sequence). The CDR3 DNA sequence: TGCAGTGCTGGCACCCCAGATACGCAGTATTTT. It encodes CSAGTPDTQYF.

The V call is TRBV5-1, the J call TRBJ2-2, with TRBD2 as a possible D gene (6 bases). The germline V and J ends were trimmed by 7 bases and 4 bases, with 8 bases remaining between them. The CDR3 contains 12 residues. The germline V gene encodes CDR1 SGHRS and CDR2 YFSETQ. The CDR3 loop reads CASAGTTGELFF. The DNA for the CDR3 is TGCGCCAGCGCGGGGACCACCGGGGAGCTGTTTTTT.

The rearrangement links TRBV5-4 to TRBJ2-7; weak D call: TRBD1 (6 bases). Germline assignment: CDR1 SGHNT and CDR2 YYREEE (reference sequence). V dropped 4 bases and J dropped 2 bases, with 16 bases sitting between them. The CDR3 has 15 residues. DNA of the CDR3: TGTGCCAGCAGCCCGGGTCGGGACACTACCTACGAGCAGTACTTC. It specifies CASSPGRDTTYEQYF.

The V call is TRBV28, the J call TRBJ2-1, with 8 positions matching TRBD1. The V gene end was trimmed by 7 bases and the J gene end by 9 bases; junction bases not matched to a gene: 8. This CDR3 has 13 amino acids. Germline loops: CDR1 MDHEN, CDR2 SYDVKM. The CDR3 here is CASTLFRGREQFF. DNA of the CDR3: TGTGCCAGCACCCTATTCAGGGGGCGTGAGCAGTTCTTC. The full variable domain, completed using reference TRBV28 and TRBJ2-1, is DVKVTQSSRYLVKRTGEKVFLECVQDMDHENMFWYRQDPGLGLRLIYFSYDVKMKEKGDIPEGYSVSREKKERFSLILESASTNQTSMYLCASTLFRGREQFFGPGTRLTVL.

The rearrangement uses TRBV5-1 and TRBJ2-3; D possibly corresponds to TRBD2 (6 bases). Germline CDR1 is SGHRS and CDR2 is YFSETQ. The ends were cut back, 0 bases at V and 2 bases at J, with 10 bases in the middle. This CDR3 region has 15 residues. CDR3 DNA sequence: TGCGCCAGCAGCTTGGCCGGCGGGACCACAGATACGCAGTATTTT. The encoded protein is CASSLAGGTTDTQYF.

The V and J genes are TRBV28 and TRBJ2-7; D uncertain. The germline V gene encodes CDR1 MDHEN and CDR2 SYDVKM. Trimming removed 4 bases at V and 7 bases at J, with 8 bases between. CDR3 length equals 11 residues. For the CDR3, the DNA is TGTGCCAGCAGTTCCCCCAGGGAGCAGTACTTC. Translating it yields CASSSPREQYF. Full variable domain (outside the CDR3, taken from reference TRBV28 and TRBJ2-7): DVKVTQSSRYLVKRTGEKVFLECVQDMDHENMFWYRQDPGLGLRLIYFSYDVKMKEKGDIPEGYSVSREKKERFSLILESASTNQTSMYLCASSSPREQYFGPGTRLTVT.

Only a few counts were recorded for this clone. The rearrangement joins TRBV5-1 to TRBJ1-2; 10 bases fit TRBD1. J lost 13 bases, V lost 1 base, and 7 bases had no gene match. The V gene's germline CDR1 is SGHRS and CDR2 YFSETQ. This CDR3 spans 13 amino acids. The CDR3 spells CASSLSGQGWVTF. The DNA for the CDR3 is TGCGCCAGCAGCTTGTCGGGACAGGGGTGGGTCACCTTC.

The chain couples TRBV6-6 to TRBJ1-1; a weak D match, TRBD1 (6 bases). Germline-derived CDR1 and CDR2 are MNHNY and SVGAGI (reference sequence). This CDR3 region has 14 residues. Trimming took off 2 bases at V and 5 bases at J, with 12 bases between the two ends. The CDR3 protein is CASSYTGMRTEAFF. The DNA for the CDR3 is TGTGCCAGCAGTTACACAGGGATGAGGACTGAAGCTTTCTTT.

The chain employs TRBV7-9 and TRBJ2-3, with unresolved D. The V gene's germline CDR1 is SEHNR and CDR2 FQNEAQ (reference sequence). V lost 1 base to trimming and J lost 4 bases, with 15 bases between them. This CDR3 region has 16 residues. CDR3 nucleotides: TGTGCCAGCAGCTTAGACCAGTTCCCGTCCGCAGATACGCAGTATTTT. Protein: CASSLDQFPSADTQYF.

J is TRBJ2-1 and V is TRBV27, with 8 nucleotides matching TRBD2. The CDR3 totals 16 residues. J gave up 3 bases and V 6 bases, and 10 bases lay outside the gene matches. Germline V CDR1 and CDR2: MNHEY, SMNVEV (reference sequence). CDR3 residues: CASRPSAGEFYNEQFF. The CDR3 DNA follows: TGTGCCAGCAGGCCATCAGCGGGGGAATTCTACAATGAGCAGTTCTTC.

This chain connects TRBV5-4 to TRBJ2-5, with 9 nucleotides matching TRBD1. CDR1 is SGHNT and CDR2 is YYREEE in the germline V gene (reference sequence). V lost 0 bases and J lost 4; bases outside the gene matches: 19. CDR3 length: 20 residues. In DNA form, the CDR3 reads TGTGCCAGCAGCTTGGATCGGGGACAGGGAATTCTTTCCTTCCGAGAGACCCAGTACTTC. Translation gives CASSLDRGQGILSFRETQYF.

The chain carries TRBV10-3 and TRBJ1-1; possibly TRBD1 for D (6 bases). The CDR3 contains 14 residues. Germline values: CDR1 ENHRY, CDR2 SYGVKD. Between the trimmed V and J ends, which lost 10 bases and 1 base, there was a span of 16 bases. The chain's CDR3 is CATLNTQGNTEAFF. As DNA, the CDR3 is TGTGCCACCCTAAATACACAGGGGAACACTGAAGCTTTCTTT.

The CDR3, as DNA: TGCGCCAGCAGCTTGGCTAGCTACGAGCAGTACTTC. Translating it yields CASSLASYEQYF. The rearrangement joins TRBV5-1 to TRBJ2-7; D unresolved. Germline V gives CDR1 SGHRS, CDR2 YFSETQ. This CDR3 is built from 12 residues. V lost 0 bases and J 3 bases, leaving 4 bases between the germline ends.

This chain links TRBV1 with TRBJ2-1; the table calls TRBD2, which could not be checked here. TRBV1 is flagged as a pseudogene. This CDR3 has 16 amino acids. CDR3 residues: CTSSQGKVIARNEQFF. The CDR3 DNA reads TGCACCAGCAGCCAAGGGAAGGTGATAGCGAGGAATGAGCAGTTCTTC.

The CDR3 region has the DNA TGTGCCAGCAACCTGGGGAGTCAAGAGACCCAGTACTTC. Its translation: CASNLGSQETQYF. V and J are TRBV11-2 and TRBJ2-5; D perhaps matches TRBD2 (5 bases). Germline V CDR1 and CDR2: SGHAT, FQNNGV. The CDR3 sequence is 13 residues long. The ends were cut back, 7 bases at V and 2 bases at J, with 11 bases in the middle.

The chain uses TRBV2 and TRBJ2-7; D possibly corresponds to TRBD1 (5 bases). The CDR3 totals 14 residues. Trimming pared 5 bases from V and 3 bases from J, leaving 14 bases between. CDR1 SNHLY and CDR2 FYNNEI come from the germline V gene. CDR3 nucleotide sequence: TGTGCCAGCAGTCGGCAGGGTTCGGACTACGAGCAGTACTTC. Protein sequence: CASSRQGSDYEQYF.

J is TRBJ2-2 and V is TRBV9; 8 positions match TRBD1. J lost 3 bases, V lost 4 bases, and 5 bases had no gene match. The CDR3 sequence is 15 residues long. CDR1 is SGDLS, CDR2 YYNGEE, per germline. The CDR3 loop is CASSTTGVDTGELFF. CDR3 coding DNA: TGTGCCAGCAGCACGACAGGGGTGGACACCGGGGAGCTGTTTTTT.

This chain uses TRBV15 with TRBJ2-3; 9 bases fit TRBD2. This CDR3 is built from 16 residues. Germline trimming cut 0 bases from V and 4 bases from J; bases unmatched to any gene: 5. Germline CDR1 and CDR2: LNHNV and YYDKDF (reference sequence). In nucleotides, the CDR3 is TGTGCCACCAGCAGAGATCGGCTAGCGGGGTCAGATACGCAGTATTTT. Protein: CATSRDRLAGSDTQYF.

This chain connects TRBV6-1 to TRBJ2-7, with D perhaps TRBD1 (8 bases). The CDR3 is 14 amino acids. V was clipped by 11 bases and J by 1 base, with 18 bases between them. Looked up from germline, CDR1 is MNHNS and CDR2 is SASEGT. This CDR3 is CAGRGTGTSYEQYF. In nucleotides, the CDR3 is TGTGCCGGGAGGGGGACAGGCACTTCCTACGAGCAGTACTTC.

This chain connects TRBV5-1 to TRBJ2-1; a weak D match, TRBD1 (5 bases). CDR1 is SGHRS and CDR2 is YFSETQ in the germline V gene. This CDR3 is built from 14 residues. V lost 0 bases and J 3 bases, leaving 7 bases between the germline ends. For the CDR3, the DNA is TGCGCCAGCAGCTTGGACAGGCTCTACAATGAGCAGTTCTTC. Its protein is CASSLDRLYNEQFF.

This sequence joins TRBV28 and TRBJ2-3; maybe TRBD2 (5 bases). The V gene lost 1 base and the J gene lost 3 bases, with 11 bases spanning the gap. CDR3 length equals 15 residues. Germline CDR1 reads MDHEN; CDR2 reads SYDVKM. The CDR3 DNA is TGTGCCAGCAGTTTATCAGGACCGGGGACAGATACGCAGTATTTT. Its protein is CASSLSGPGTDTQYF.

This sequence joins TRBV2 and TRBJ2-3; D may be TRBD2 (7 bases). Germline CDR1 and CDR2: SNHLY and FYNNEI. The CDR3 totals 17 residues. With 11 bases removed from V and 2 bases from J, the gap between germline ends came to 26 bases. The CDR3 sequence is CAQRRGRGAMNTDTQYF. CDR3 coding DNA: TGTGCCCAACGACGTGGGAGGGGGGCGATGAACACAGATACGCAGTATTTT.

In its sample, this clone was seen a few times. This chain joins TRBV5-4 and TRBJ2-7; D gene uncertain. The CDR3 is made up of 13 amino acids. V was trimmed by 4 bases and J by 5 bases, leaving 13 bases between them. CDR1 SGHNT and CDR2 YYREEE come from the germline V gene (reference sequence). The CDR3 sequence is CASSGRQTHEQYF. The CDR3 coding sequence is TGTGCCAGCAGCGGAAGACAAACCCACGAGCAGTACTTC.

This chain joins TRBV27 and TRBJ2-1, with 9 bases lining up with TRBD1. With V trimmed by 4 bases and J by 6 bases, 10 bases remained unmatched. The CDR3 runs to 16 residues. Germline V lookup: CDR1 MNHEY, CDR2 SMNVEV (reference sequence). This CDR3 is CASSSDRGDWSNEQFF. In DNA form, the CDR3 reads TGTGCCAGCAGTTCAGACAGGGGGGATTGGAGCAATGAGCAGTTCTTC.

The J gene is TRBJ2-7, the V gene TRBV6-5, with D unclear. The CDR3 extends over 13 amino acids. The germline V and J ends were trimmed by 5 bases and 0 bases, with 8 bases remaining between them. Germline V gene lookup returns CDR1 MNHEY and CDR2 SVGAGI. CDR3 residues: CASSPVSSYEQYF. The CDR3 nucleotides are TGTGCCAGCAGTCCGGTTAGCTCCTACGAGCAGTACTTC.

The V gene is TRBV5-1, the J gene TRBJ2-1, with 14 bases aligning to TRBD2. Germline assignment: CDR1 SGHRS and CDR2 YFSETQ. The V gene end was trimmed by 5 bases and the J gene end by 10 bases; junction bases not matched to a gene: 8. The CDR3 is 15 amino acids. This chain's CDR3 is CASSATGTSGGEQFF. CDR3 nucleotides: TGCGCCAGCAGTGCCACCGGGACTAGCGGGGGAGAGCAGTTCTTC.